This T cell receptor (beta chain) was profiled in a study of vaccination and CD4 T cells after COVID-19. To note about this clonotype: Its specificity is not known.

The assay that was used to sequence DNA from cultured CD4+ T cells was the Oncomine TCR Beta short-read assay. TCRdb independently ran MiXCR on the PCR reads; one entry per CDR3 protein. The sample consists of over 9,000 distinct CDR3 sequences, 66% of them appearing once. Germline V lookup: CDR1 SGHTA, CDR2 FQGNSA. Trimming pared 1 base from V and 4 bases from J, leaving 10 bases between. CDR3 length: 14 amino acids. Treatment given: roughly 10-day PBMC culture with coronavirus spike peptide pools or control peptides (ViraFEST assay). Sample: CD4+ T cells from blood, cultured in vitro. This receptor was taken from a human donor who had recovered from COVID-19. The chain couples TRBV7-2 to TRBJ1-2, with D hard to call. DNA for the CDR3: TGTGCCAGCAGCTTAGAACGGGGTGGCTATGGCTACACCTTC. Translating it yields CASSLERGGYGYTF.